One and the same sample provided the 27 T cell receptor beta chains below, sequenced in a study of T-cell reconstitution after alpha-beta-depleted transplantation in children. Preparation of the TCRbeta library was carried out with unique molecular identifiers. MiXCR, run by TCRdb on the PCR reads, gives a single entry per CDR3 protein. The table lists approximately 500,000 distinct CDR3 sequences, roughly 27% of them singletons. Source: PBMCs, taken before TCRalphabeta/CD19-depleted stem cell transplant. The receptor set was obtained from a boy younger than two with Wiskott-Aldrich syndrome, due to receive a stem cell transplant.

This clonotype occurred a few times. The chain recombines TRBV10-3 with TRBJ1-2, with D unresolved. V shed 6 bases and J shed 4 bases, with 12 bases lying between them. Germline loops: CDR1 ENHRY, CDR2 SYGVKD. The CDR3 extends over 13 amino acids. This chain's CDR3 is CAISQTRIYGYTF. The CDR3 nucleotides read TGTGCCATCAGCCAGACAAGGATCTATGGCTACACCTTC.

A few counts support this clonotype. The CDR3 sequence: CASSFGTRTGTQYF. CDR3 coding DNA: TGTGCCAGCAGCTTCGGGACTAGGACTGGGACCCAGTACTTC. The genes are TRBV5-6 and TRBJ2-5, with TRBD2 identical over 8 bases. CDR3 length equals 14 residues. V was pared by 2 bases and J by 7 bases, with 7 bases of the junction left unmatched. Germline lookup yields CDR1 SGHDT and CDR2 YYEEEE.

There are a few counts of this clonotype. The chain links TRBV10-3 to TRBJ2-4; 8 nucleotides match TRBD1. CDR1 is ENHRY, CDR2 SYGVKD, per germline. The CDR3 is made up of 13 amino acids. J lost 5 bases, V lost 7 bases, and 4 bases had no gene match. The CDR3 here is CAIKGTGENIQYF. The CDR3 DNA reads as TGTGCCATCAAGGGGACAGGAGAAAACATTCAGTACTTC.

The rearrangement links TRBV12-3 or TRBV12-4 to TRBJ1-4; D call uncertain. The V end lost 5 bases, the J end lost 8 bases, and 15 bases lay between the germline ends. The CDR3 runs 14 residues. The CDR3 reads CASSRAGGREKLFF. CDR3 in DNA: TGTGCCAGCAGTCGAGCGGGCGGGAGGGAAAAACTGTTTTTT.

The table lists this clonotype with a count of one. This chain uses TRBV5-6 with TRBJ2-1; 7 bases agree with TRBD1. The CDR3 covers 15 residues. Germline V gene sequence: CDR1 SGHDT, CDR2 YYEEEE. With V trimmed by 2 bases and J by 6 bases, 8 bases remained unmatched. The CDR3 DNA is TGTGCCAGCAGCTTATTCAGTCGGGACAGCAATGAGCAGTTCTTC. Translation gives CASSLFSRDSNEQFF. Based on the CDR3 plus reference TRBV5-6 and TRBJ2-1, the full variable domain is DAGVTQSPTHLIKTRGQQVTLRCSPKSGHDTVSWYQQALGQGPQFIFQYYEEEERQRGNFPDRFSGHQFPNYSSELNVNALLLGDSALYLCASSLFSRDSNEQFFGPGTRLTVL.

This chain uses TRBV10-3 with TRBJ1-6; D call uncertain. V lost 0 bases and J 5 bases, leaving 14 bases between the germline ends. Germline values: CDR1 ENHRY, CDR2 SYGVKD. This CDR3 is built from 17 residues. The CDR3 DNA reads TGTGCCATCAGTGAGTCACGCGGCACTGGCGATAATTCACCCCTCCACTTT. Amino acid sequence: CAISESRGTGDNSPLHF.

The rearrangement links TRBV7-6 to TRBJ1-1; D gene ambiguous. The V gene's germline CDR1 is SGHVS and CDR2 FNYEAQ. Trimming shortened V by 2 bases and J by 10 bases, and 14 bases separated the two germline ends. The CDR3 covers 13 residues. The CDR3 spells CASSLSIGTRAFF. Written as DNA, the CDR3 is TGTGCCAGCAGCTTATCCATCGGCACGAGAGCTTTCTTT.

Concerning this clonotype: The germline gene is not matched at one end of the junction; a read error may be the cause. The chain links TRBV20-1 to TRBJ2-4; 7 nucleotides line up with TRBD2. The CDR3 is made up of 18 amino acids. Germline V gene sequence: CDR1 DFQATT, CDR2 SNEGSKA (reference sequence). The CDR3: CSARVLAGVLLAKNFQYF. As DNA, the CDR3 is TGCAGTGCTAGGGTATTGGCGGGGGTGCTACTAGCCAAAAACTTTCAGTACTTC.

CDR3 amino acids: CATSVQENEKLFF. CDR3 bases: TGTGCCACCAGCGTACAGGAGAATGAAAAACTGTTTTTT. The gene calls are TRBV15 and TRBJ1-4; a possible D gene is TRBD1 (5 bases). Germline lookup yields CDR1 LNHNV and CDR2 YYDKDF (reference sequence). This CDR3 has 13 residues. V dropped 5 bases and J dropped 5 bases, with 9 bases sitting between them.

This clonotype was recorded a few times. The chain employs TRBV28 and TRBJ2-1, with D perhaps TRBD2 (5 bases). The CDR3 covers 13 residues. V was pared by 2 bases and J by 8 bases, with 10 bases between. From germline, CDR1 is MDHEN and CDR2 SYDVKM. The CDR3 coding sequence is TGTGCCAGCAGTTTAGAACTAGTCTATGAGCAGTTCTTC. It is translated as CASSLELVYEQFF.

A few counts support this clonotype. The chain combines TRBV9 with TRBJ2-1; a weak D match, TRBD2 (6 bases). Trimming stripped 3 bases from V and 4 bases from J, with 17 bases between. This CDR3 contains 16 residues. Germline assignment: CDR1 SGDLS and CDR2 YYNGEE. The CDR3 protein is CASSEAPSALYNEQFF. For the CDR3, the DNA is TGTGCCAGCAGCGAGGCGCCTAGCGCGCTTTACAATGAGCAGTTCTTC. The variable domain in full, completed from reference TRBV9 and TRBJ2-1, reads DSGVTQTPKHLITATGQRVTLRCSPRSGDLSVYWYQQSLDQGLQFLIQYYNGEERAKGNILERFSAQQFPDLHSELNLSSLELGDSALYFCASSEAPSALYNEQFFGPGTRLTVL.

This chain links TRBV6-1 with TRBJ2-7; D call uncertain. The CDR3 sequence is 15 residues long. The V end lost 0 bases, the J end lost 3 bases, and 12 bases lay between the germline ends. Germline V lookup: CDR1 MNHNS, CDR2 SASEGT. The CDR3 reads CASSEAVVPIYEQYF. DNA of the CDR3: TGTGCCAGCAGTGAAGCAGTGGTCCCCATCTACGAGCAGTACTTC.

The rearrangement links TRBV2 to TRBJ2-1; 10 bases map to TRBD2. This CDR3 is 13 amino acids long. Germline V gives CDR1 SNHLY, CDR2 FYNNEI. V shed 2 bases, J shed 16 bases, and the junction held 8 bases outside the gene matches. This CDR3 is CASSEWSSGRGFF. DNA for the CDR3: TGTGCCAGCAGTGAATGGTCTAGCGGGAGAGGTTTCTTC.

This clonotype was counted only a few times. The chain combines TRBV6-6 with TRBJ2-7, with D uncertain. CDR3 length equals 13 residues. V was clipped by 0 bases and J by 6 bases, with 9 bases between them. Per germline, CDR1 MNHNY and CDR2 SVGAGI (reference sequence). The CDR3: CASSYSLVPEQYF. CDR3 sequence (DNA): TGTGCCAGCAGTTACTCACTGGTGCCCGAGCAGTACTTC.

In this sample, this clonotype turned up a few times. The rearrangement joins TRBV14 to TRBJ1-6, with 11 bases identical to TRBD1. Germline trimming cut 5 bases from V and 7 bases from J; bases unmatched to any gene: 4. The CDR3 covers 15 residues. CDR1 SGHDN and CDR2 FVKESK come from the germline V gene. The CDR3 reads CASSYRTGGNSPLHF. The DNA of the CDR3 is TGTGCCAGCAGCTATCGGACAGGGGGCAATTCACCCCTCCACTTT.

This rearrangement joins TRBV24-1 to TRBJ2-7, with TRBD1 matching 9 bases. Germline values: CDR1 KGHDR, CDR2 SFDVKD. The CDR3 is 15 residues long. J gave up 0 bases and V 5 bases, and 4 bases lay outside the gene matches. This CDR3 reads CATSVGTGLSYEQYF. The CDR3 coding sequence is TGTGCCACCAGTGTCGGGACAGGGCTCTCCTACGAGCAGTACTTC.

This clonotype came up a few times. The gene calls are TRBV20-1 and TRBJ2-3; 12 nucleotides match TRBD2. CDR3 length equals 15 residues. The V gene end was trimmed by 3 bases and the J gene end by 4 bases; junction bases not matched to a gene: 5. The germline gives CDR1 DFQATT, CDR2 SNEGSKA (reference sequence). The CDR3 bases are TGCAGTGCTAGTCCACTAGCGGGAGGCCCAGATACGCAGTATTTT. Protein: CSASPLAGGPDTQYF.

This clonotype was detected a few times. This chain connects TRBV20-1 to TRBJ2-3, with D perhaps TRBD2 (5 bases). Germline CDR1 is DFQATT and CDR2 is SNEGSKA (reference sequence). The CDR3 contains 15 residues. Trimming cost V 0 bases and J 0 bases, with 10 bases left between them. DNA for the CDR3: TGCAGTGCTAGAGATGGAAGGACTAGCACAGATACGCAGTATTTT. Translated, it gives CSARDGRTSTDTQYF.

The chain is built from TRBV5-5 and TRBJ2-2; no clear D. V dropped 2 bases and J dropped 5 bases, with 7 bases sitting between them. CDR3 length equals 13 residues. Germline values: CDR1 SGHKS, CDR2 YYEKEE (reference sequence). CDR3 bases: TGTGCCAGCAGCTTTTGGCAGACCGGGGAGCTGTTTTTT. This codes for CASSFWQTGELFF.

The rearrangement links TRBV12-3 or TRBV12-4 to TRBJ1-2; 9 bases match TRBD1. The CDR3 loop spans 16 amino acids. The junction had 7 bases not matched to a gene; V was cut back by 1 base and J by 4 bases. In nucleotides, the CDR3 is TGTGCCAGCAGTTTAGAGGGGACAGGGTCTCGCTATGGCTACACCTTC. Translating it yields CASSLEGTGSRYGYTF.

This chain connects TRBV20-1 to TRBJ2-1, with 9 bases lining up with TRBD2. J was trimmed by 6 bases and V by 2 bases; bases with no gene match: 8. The V gene's germline CDR1 is DFQATT and CDR2 SNEGSKA (reference sequence). The CDR3 extends over 15 amino acids. The CDR3 DNA is TGCAGTGCTAGATTTTCCGGGACTAGCCGCAATGAGCAGTTCTTC. Its translation is CSARFSGTSRNEQFF.

V gene TRBV20-1 combines with J gene TRBJ1-3; D is uncertain. Trimming removed 0 bases at V and 4 bases at J, with 7 bases between. The V gene's germline CDR1 is DFQATT and CDR2 SNEGSKA (reference sequence). The CDR3 sequence is 13 residues long. In nucleotides, the CDR3 is TGCAGTGCTAGAGATCCCCCCGGAAACACCATATATTTT. It translates to CSARDPPGNTIYF.

The chain is built from TRBV20-1 and TRBJ2-5; D possibly matches TRBD1 or TRBD2 (6 bases each). The CDR3 is made up of 15 amino acids. V was trimmed by 1 base and J by 9 bases, leaving 21 bases between them. Germline CDR1 is DFQATT and CDR2 is SNEGSKA (reference sequence). The CDR3 here is CSARGRGILQVAQYF. The DNA for the CDR3 is TGCAGTGCTAGAGGGAGGGGGATCCTCCAGGTAGCCCAGTACTTC.

The chain uses TRBV5-1 and TRBJ1-6; 8 bases agree with TRBD1. Per the germline V gene, CDR1 is SGHRS and CDR2 is YFSETQ. CDR3 size: 14 residues. The ends lost 4 bases at V and 5 bases at J; junction bases unmatched: 2. CDR3: CASSRTGHNSPLHF. As DNA, the CDR3 is TGCGCCAGCAGCCGGACAGGGCATAATTCACCCCTCCACTTT.

A few counts support this clonotype. The chain combines TRBV4-1 with TRBJ2-2; D is uncertain. The CDR3 length is 13 residues. The V end lost 2 bases, the J end lost 5 bases, and 6 bases lay between the germline ends. Per the germline V gene, CDR1 is MGHRA and CDR2 is YSYEKL. CDR3 sequence: CASSQFRTGELFF. The CDR3 nucleotides read TGCGCCAGCAGCCAATTCCGGACCGGGGAGCTGTTTTTT.

This clonotype appeared a few times. The V gene is TRBV5-1, the J gene TRBJ2-5, with D possibly being TRBD1 or TRBD2 (6 bases each). Germline V gene data show CDR1 as SGHRS and CDR2 as YFSETQ. This CDR3 contains 15 residues. V was clipped by 1 base and J by 1 base, with 11 bases between them. CDR3 coding DNA: TGCGCCAGCAGCTTGTATCGGGGGCCCCAAGAGACCCAGTACTTC. Translating gives CASSLYRGPQETQYF.

This clonotype was seen just once. This chain connects TRBV5-1 to TRBJ2-1; 7 positions match TRBD1. The CDR3 runs to 15 residues. CDR1 and CDR2 (germline): SGHRS, YFSETQ. The V gene end was trimmed by 4 bases and the J gene end by 0 bases; junction bases not matched to a gene: 4. CDR3 residues: CASSPGQFSYNEQFF. The CDR3 nucleotides are TGCGCCAGCAGCCCGGGACAGTTCTCCTACAATGAGCAGTTCTTC.